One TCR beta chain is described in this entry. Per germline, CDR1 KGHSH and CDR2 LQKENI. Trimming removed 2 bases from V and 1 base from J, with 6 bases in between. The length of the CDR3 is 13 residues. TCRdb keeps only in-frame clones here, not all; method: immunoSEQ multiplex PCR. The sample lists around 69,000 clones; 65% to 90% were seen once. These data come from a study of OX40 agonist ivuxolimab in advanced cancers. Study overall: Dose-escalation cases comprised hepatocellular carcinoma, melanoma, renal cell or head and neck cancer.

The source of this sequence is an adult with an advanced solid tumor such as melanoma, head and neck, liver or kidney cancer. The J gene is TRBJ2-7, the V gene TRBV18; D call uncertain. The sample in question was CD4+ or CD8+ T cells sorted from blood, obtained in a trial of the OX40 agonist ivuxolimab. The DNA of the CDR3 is TGTGCCAGCTCACCAAAAGGGTCCTACGAGCAGTACTTC. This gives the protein CASSPKGSYEQYF.